This passage covers 3 T cell receptor beta chains from one sample sequenced in a study of tumor-infiltrating lymphocytes in primary liver carcinoma. Without any cell sorting, roughly 20-33 mg of bulk tissue yielded co-extracted RNA and DNA. Constant-region priming of about 500 ng total RNA yielded TCR beta cDNA. Three nested multiplex PCR rounds of slightly modified ARM-PCR generated TCR beta libraries. It was with TRBV1-TRBV30 forward primers and a C-beta reverse primer that the first two PCR rounds were run, at roughly 10 cycles each. TCRdb redid the calling of the multiplex PCR reads with MiXCR, one entry per CDR3 protein. The sample carries more than 75,000 distinct CDR3 sequences, 72% recorded once. Source material: liver tumor tissue from sampling region 1. The sample's subset: tumor region T1, superior pole. The receptors derive from a man in his forties with primary liver carcinoma and hepatitis B virus infection.

This clonotype was picked up many times. The chain is built from TRBV7-9 and TRBJ2-7; D remains unclear. Deletions cut 5 bases from V and 1 base from J, with 9 bases between. Germline lookup yields CDR1 SEHNR and CDR2 FQNEAQ (reference sequence). This CDR3 comprises 13 residues. CDR3: CASSAPRSYEQYF. The CDR3, as DNA: TGTGCCAGCAGCGCCCCGAGGTCCTACGAGCAGTACTTC.

The genes are TRBV29-1 and TRBJ2-7; 7 positions match TRBD1. Looked up from germline, CDR1 is SQVTM and CDR2 is ANQGSEA. The length of the CDR3 is 13 residues. In nucleotides, the CDR3 is TGCAGCCTTGACAGGGAAGGTACCTACGAGCAGTACGTC. It codes for CSLDREGTYEQYV.

This clonotype is a singleton in its sample. V is TRBV20-1 and J is TRBJ2-1, with 10 bases matching TRBD2. This CDR3 is 15 amino acids long. The V segment lost 2 bases and the J segment 5 bases; nucleotides outside the gene matches: 6. Germline assignment: CDR1 DFQATT and CDR2 SNEGSKA (reference sequence). The CDR3 DNA follows: TGCAGTGCTAGAAAAGCGGGAGGGCGGGACAATGAGCAGTTCTTC. Amino acids: CSARKAGGRDNEQFF.